The 10 T cell receptor beta chains below come from one sample, sequenced in a study of Graves' ophthalmopathy and Graves' hyperthyroidism. Transcripts of RNA were the source for amplifying TCR beta CDR3 regions. HTBI primers primed a first-round RT-PCR, and a second-round multiplex PCR followed. Via MiXCR, TCRdb re-called the multiplex PCR reads, giving one row per CDR3 protein. The table includes 340,000 or so distinct CDR3 sequences, around a sixth detected once. Sequencing used peripheral blood. The receptor source for this set is an adult man with Graves' ophthalmopathy.

The gene calls are TRBV28 and TRBJ2-5; weak D call: TRBD2 (5 bases). V was cut by 5 bases and J by 5 bases, with 18 bases left in between. The CDR3 contains 15 residues. CDR1 is MDHEN, CDR2 SYDVKM, per germline. CDR3: CASSPPPLERETQYF. The CDR3 coding sequence is TGTGCCAGCAGTCCCCCCCCCCTGGAGCGGGAGACCCAGTACTTC.

The V call is TRBV28, the J call TRBJ1-6; D call uncertain. Deletions cut 2 bases from V and 10 bases from J, with 12 bases between. Germline V CDR1 and CDR2: MDHEN, SYDVKM. This CDR3 spans 14 amino acids. The CDR3 region has the DNA TGTGCCAGCAGTTTAGTAAGGGTTGAGTCACCCCTCCACTTT. It is translated as CASSLVRVESPLHF.

This clonotype was picked up many times. This chain joins TRBV20-1 and TRBJ2-4; 9 bases agree with TRBD2. V was clipped by 6 bases and J by 8 bases; unmatched bases: 5. The germline CDR1 and CDR2 sequences are DFQATT and SNEGSKA (reference sequence). This CDR3 is built from 12 residues. The CDR3 nucleotides read TGCAGTGCCATAAGCGGGGGGTACATTCAGTACTTC. This gives the protein CSAISGGYIQYF.

About this clonotype itself: A much larger clone differs from this one at a single base, so this may be a read error. The chain links TRBV2 to TRBJ2-7; possibly TRBD2 for D (5 bases). The germline V gene encodes CDR1 SNHLY and CDR2 FYNNEI. CDR3 size: 14 residues. V was clipped by 8 bases and J by 3 bases, with 17 bases between them. CDR3 coding DNA: TGTGCCAGCTCCGTTGTGGGAGTGGTCTACGAGCAGTACTTC. As protein: CASSVVGVVYEQYF.

The table lists this clonotype with many counts. The chain combines TRBV7-2 with TRBJ1-6; D gene unclear. Germline assignment: CDR1 SGHTA and CDR2 FQGNSA. V lost 5 bases and J lost 7, with 12 bases in between. The CDR3 has 14 residues. In nucleotides, the CDR3 is TGTGCCAGCAGCCAATTTATGGGGAATTCACCCCTCCACTTT. This encodes CASSQFMGNSPLHF.

This clonotype was observed many times. The gene calls are TRBV6-1 and TRBJ2-5; TRBD2 aligns across 9 bases. Germline values: CDR1 MNHNS, CDR2 SASEGT. The CDR3 spans 15 residues. V shed 7 bases and J 1 base; nucleotides not matched to a gene: 7. CDR3 DNA sequence: TGTGCCAGCAATGTGCTAGCGGGACTCCAAGAGACCCAGTACTTC. This encodes CASNVLAGLQETQYF.

Many counts were recorded for this clonotype. J is TRBJ1-1 and V is TRBV2; 7 nucleotides match TRBD1. Germline loops: CDR1 SNHLY, CDR2 FYNNEI. The CDR3 loop spans 15 amino acids. Trimming cost V 2 bases and J 5 bases; bases outside gene matches: 8. CDR3 sequence (DNA): TGTGCCAGCAGTGAACAATGGACAGGACAAACTGAAGCTTTCTTT. Protein sequence: CASSEQWTGQTEAFF.

This clonotype occurred many times. The chain employs TRBV9 and TRBJ2-2; a weak D match, TRBD2 (7 bases). The CDR3 contains 13 residues. V was cut by 7 bases and J by 6 bases, with 13 bases left in between. CDR1 is SGDLS, CDR2 YYNGEE, per germline. CDR3 loop: CASGRGGSGELFF. DNA of the CDR3: TGTGCCAGCGGAAGGGGGGGGTCCGGGGAGCTGTTTTTT.

This clonotype was seen many times. The conserved final phenylalanine or tryptophan is absent from the CDR3, which likely points to a read error. The chain couples TRBV6-5 to TRBJ2-7; 8 bases are a match to TRBD1. The CDR3 has 15 residues. The germline V gene encodes CDR1 MNHEY and CDR2 SVGAGI. V was clipped by 4 bases and J by 2 bases; unmatched bases: 7. The CDR3 reads CASSLGQAGPYEQYL. CDR3 DNA sequence: TGTGCCAGCAGTTTGGGACAGGCTGGACCCTACGAGCAGTACCTC.

This clonotype was seen many times. The rearrangement uses TRBV6-1 and TRBJ2-7; TRBD1 agrees at 9 bases. This CDR3 comprises 14 residues. V gave up 7 bases and J gave up 5 bases; unmatched junction bases: 9. Per germline, CDR1 MNHNS and CDR2 SASEGT. The CDR3 nucleotides read TGTGCCAGCAATAAAGGGACAGGGAGTAACGAGCAGTACTTC. Its protein product is CASNKGTGSNEQYF.